This TCR beta chain was sequenced in a study of T cells in localized non-small cell lung cancer. General study points: Highest T cell clonality was seen in uninvolved adjacent lung, surpassing that measured in tumor. Elevated circulating T cell density in blood was associated with longer overall survival.

Germline V CDR1 and CDR2: SGHTA, FQGTGA. This CDR3 contains 15 residues. Trimming removed 5 bases from V and 3 bases from J; junction bases left unmatched: 8. Of note for this clone: Its antigen is undetermined.

The data were produced by immunoSEQ multiplex PCR, yet TCRdb's version contains in-frame clones alone and is incomplete. The sample shows around 78,000 clones, 80% of them seen only once. Specimen: peripheral blood, collected before any cancer treatment. The V call is TRBV7-3, the J call TRBJ2-3; 7 bases map to TRBD1. The receptor was isolated from an older female donor with stage I lung adenocarcinoma. This chain's CDR3 is CASSLTGKGTDTQYF. The CDR3 DNA reads as TGTGCCAGCAGCCTGACAGGGAAAGGAACAGATACGCAGTATTTT.